The clone carrying this T cell receptor beta chain was detected only a few times. Its antigen is as yet unknown. This specimen belongs to a study of post-analysis software for immune sequencing data. Study results and caveats: In patients, about 5 TRBV segments were more frequent than in controls, with TRBV5-6, TRBV5-1 and TRBV20-1 among them.

Prepared libraries of TCR beta cDNA carried unique molecular identifiers. TCRdb itself ran the PCR reads through MiXCR, one entry per CDR3 protein. Here the sample spans hundreds of thousands of distinct CDR3 sequences, roughly three fifths being singletons. The CDR3 consists of 16 residues. The germline gives CDR1 SGHTA, CDR2 FQGNSA. The V and J ends lost 1 base and 6 bases, in that order; junction bases with no gene match: 7. The sequencing sample was made of blood. The sequence came from a girl aged 2 to 9 with multiple sclerosis. The chain links TRBV7-2 to TRBJ2-3; 10 nucleotides line up with TRBD1. CDR3 coding DNA: TGTGCCAGCAGCTTAGTACATGGGACAGGGGTCGATACGCAGTATTTT. Translating it yields CASSLVHGTGVDTQYF.